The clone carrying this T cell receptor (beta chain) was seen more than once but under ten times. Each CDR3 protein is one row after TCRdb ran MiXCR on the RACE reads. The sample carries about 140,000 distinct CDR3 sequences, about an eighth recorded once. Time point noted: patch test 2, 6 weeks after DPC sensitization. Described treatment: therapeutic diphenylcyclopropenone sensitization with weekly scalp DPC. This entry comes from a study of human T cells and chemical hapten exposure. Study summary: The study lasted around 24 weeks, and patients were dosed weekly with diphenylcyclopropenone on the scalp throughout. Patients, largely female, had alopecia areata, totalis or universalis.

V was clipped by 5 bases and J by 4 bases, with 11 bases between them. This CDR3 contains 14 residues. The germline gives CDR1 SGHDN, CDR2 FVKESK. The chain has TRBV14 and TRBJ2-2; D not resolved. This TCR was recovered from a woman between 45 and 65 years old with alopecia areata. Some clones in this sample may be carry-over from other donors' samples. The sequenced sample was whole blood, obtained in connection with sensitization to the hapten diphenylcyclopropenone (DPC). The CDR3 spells CASSANRGTGELFF. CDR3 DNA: TGTGCCAGCAGCGCAAACAGAGGCACCGGGGAGCTGTTTTTT.